This T cell receptor (beta chain) was found in a study of molecular identifiers for immune sequencing clone quantification. MiXCR, applied by TCRdb to the PCR reads, yields one record per CDR3 protein. The sample shows 460,000 or so distinct CDR3 sequences, around a fifth of them seen only once. This clonotype was picked up many times. The sequence derives from a human donor in good health. Some libraries in this study had Jurkat cell RNA spiked in. The sample comprised naive CD8+ T cells from blood, with Jurkat cell RNA spiked in. This sample's subset: FACS-sorted CD8+CD4-CCR7+CD45RA+ naive T cells.

CDR3 amino acids: CASSFPLEADTQYF. CDR3 nucleotides: TGTGCCAGCAGTTTTCCCTTAGAGGCAGATACGCAGTATTTT. The chain joins TRBV12-3 or TRBV12-4 to TRBJ2-3; D not resolved. Trimming cost V 3 bases and J 4 bases, with 11 bases left between them. This CDR3 is 14 amino acids long.